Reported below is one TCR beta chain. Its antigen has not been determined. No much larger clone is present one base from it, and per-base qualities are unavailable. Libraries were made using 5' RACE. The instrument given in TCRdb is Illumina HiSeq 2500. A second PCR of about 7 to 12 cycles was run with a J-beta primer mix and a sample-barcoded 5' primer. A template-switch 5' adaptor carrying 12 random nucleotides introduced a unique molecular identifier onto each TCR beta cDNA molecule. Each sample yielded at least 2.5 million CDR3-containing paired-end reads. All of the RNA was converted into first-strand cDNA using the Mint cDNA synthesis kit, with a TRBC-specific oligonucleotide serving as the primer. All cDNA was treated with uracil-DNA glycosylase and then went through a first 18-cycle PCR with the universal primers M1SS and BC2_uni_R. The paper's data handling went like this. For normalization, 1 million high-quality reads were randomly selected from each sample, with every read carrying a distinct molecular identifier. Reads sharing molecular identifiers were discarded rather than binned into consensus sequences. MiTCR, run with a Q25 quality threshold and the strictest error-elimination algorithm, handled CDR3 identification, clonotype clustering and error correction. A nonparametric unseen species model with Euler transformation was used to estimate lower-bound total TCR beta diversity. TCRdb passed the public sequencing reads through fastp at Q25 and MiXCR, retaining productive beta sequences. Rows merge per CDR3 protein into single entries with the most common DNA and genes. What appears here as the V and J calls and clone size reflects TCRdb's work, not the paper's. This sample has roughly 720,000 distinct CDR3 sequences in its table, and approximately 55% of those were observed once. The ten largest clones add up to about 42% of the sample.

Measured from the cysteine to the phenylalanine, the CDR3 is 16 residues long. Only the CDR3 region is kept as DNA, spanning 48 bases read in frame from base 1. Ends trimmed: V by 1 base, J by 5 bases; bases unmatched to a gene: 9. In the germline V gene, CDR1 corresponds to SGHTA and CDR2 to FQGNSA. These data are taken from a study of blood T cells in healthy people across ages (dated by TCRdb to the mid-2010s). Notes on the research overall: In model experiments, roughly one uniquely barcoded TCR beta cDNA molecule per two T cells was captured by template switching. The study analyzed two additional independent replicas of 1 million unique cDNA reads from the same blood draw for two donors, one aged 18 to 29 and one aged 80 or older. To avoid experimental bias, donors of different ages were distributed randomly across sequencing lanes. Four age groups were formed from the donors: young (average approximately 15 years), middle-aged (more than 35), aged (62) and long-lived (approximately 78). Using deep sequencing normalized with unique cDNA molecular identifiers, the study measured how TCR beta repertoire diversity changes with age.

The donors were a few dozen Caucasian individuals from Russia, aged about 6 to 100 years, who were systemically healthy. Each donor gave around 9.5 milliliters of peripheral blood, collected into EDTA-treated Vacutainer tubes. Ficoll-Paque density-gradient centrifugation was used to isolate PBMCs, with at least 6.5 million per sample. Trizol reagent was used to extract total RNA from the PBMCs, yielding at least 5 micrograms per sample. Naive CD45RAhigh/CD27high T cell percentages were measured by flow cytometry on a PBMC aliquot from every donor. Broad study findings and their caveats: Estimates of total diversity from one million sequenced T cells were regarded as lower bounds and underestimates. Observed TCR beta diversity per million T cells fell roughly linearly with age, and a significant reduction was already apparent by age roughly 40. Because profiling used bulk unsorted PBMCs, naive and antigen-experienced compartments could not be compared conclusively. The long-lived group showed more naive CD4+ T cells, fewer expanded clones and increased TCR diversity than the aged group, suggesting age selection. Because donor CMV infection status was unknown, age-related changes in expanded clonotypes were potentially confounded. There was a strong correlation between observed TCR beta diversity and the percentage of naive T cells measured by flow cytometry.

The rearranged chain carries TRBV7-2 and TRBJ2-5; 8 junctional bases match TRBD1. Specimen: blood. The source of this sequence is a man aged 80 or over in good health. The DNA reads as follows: TGTGCCAGCAGCTTAGTTGCCCCAGGGGGCGGGGAGACCCAGTACTTC. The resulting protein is CASSLVAPGGGETQYF.